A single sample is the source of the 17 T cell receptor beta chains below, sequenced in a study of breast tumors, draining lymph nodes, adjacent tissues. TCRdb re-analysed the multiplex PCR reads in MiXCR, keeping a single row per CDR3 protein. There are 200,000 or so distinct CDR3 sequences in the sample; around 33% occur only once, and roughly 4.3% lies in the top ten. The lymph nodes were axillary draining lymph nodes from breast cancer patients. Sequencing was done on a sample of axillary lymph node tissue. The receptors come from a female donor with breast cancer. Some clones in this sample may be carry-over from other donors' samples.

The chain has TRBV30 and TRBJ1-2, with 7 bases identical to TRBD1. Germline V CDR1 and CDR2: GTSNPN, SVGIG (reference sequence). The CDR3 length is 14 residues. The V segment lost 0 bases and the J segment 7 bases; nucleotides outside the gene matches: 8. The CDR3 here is CAWSVNSGGIGYTF. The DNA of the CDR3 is TGTGCCTGGAGTGTAAACTCAGGGGGAATTGGCTACACCTTC.

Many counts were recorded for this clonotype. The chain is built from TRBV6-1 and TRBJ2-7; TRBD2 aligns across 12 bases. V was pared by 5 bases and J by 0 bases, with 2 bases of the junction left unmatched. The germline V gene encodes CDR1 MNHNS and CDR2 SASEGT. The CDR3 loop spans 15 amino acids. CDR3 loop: CASSRGLAGSYEQYF. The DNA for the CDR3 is TGTGCCAGCAGTCGGGGACTAGCGGGCTCCTACGAGCAGTACTTC.

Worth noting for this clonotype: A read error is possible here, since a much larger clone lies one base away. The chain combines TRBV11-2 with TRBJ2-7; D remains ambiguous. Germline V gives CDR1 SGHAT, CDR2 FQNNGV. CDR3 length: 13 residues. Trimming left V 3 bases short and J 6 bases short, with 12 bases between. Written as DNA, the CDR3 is TGTGCCAGCAGCTTTGGGTTTACCTCCGAGCAGTACTTC. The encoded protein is CASSFGFTSEQYF. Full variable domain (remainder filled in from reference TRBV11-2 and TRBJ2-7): EAGVAQSPRYKIIEKRQSVAFWCNPISGHATLYWYQQILGQGPKLLIQFQNNGVVDDSQLPKDRFSAERLKGVDSTLKIQPAKLEDSAVYLCASSFGFTSEQYFGPGTRLTVT.

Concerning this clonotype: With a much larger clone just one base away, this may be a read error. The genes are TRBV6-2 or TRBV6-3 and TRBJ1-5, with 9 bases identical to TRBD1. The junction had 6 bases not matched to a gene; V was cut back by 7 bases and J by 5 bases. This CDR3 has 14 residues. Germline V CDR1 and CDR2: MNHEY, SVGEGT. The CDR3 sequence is CASKSTGGDQPQHF. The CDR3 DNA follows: TGTGCCAGCAAATCTACAGGGGGCGATCAGCCCCAGCATTTT.

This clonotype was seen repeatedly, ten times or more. Written as DNA, the CDR3 is TGTGCCAGCAGCCAAGTCTGGACCAACAGGGAACGTTCACCCCTCCACTTT. It encodes CASSQVWTNRERSPLHF. The chain has TRBV3-1 and TRBJ1-6, with D perhaps matching TRBD1 (6 bases). CDR1 and CDR2 from the germline V gene are LGHDT and YNNKEL (reference sequence). CDR3 length equals 17 residues. V dropped 1 base and J dropped 9 bases, with 19 bases sitting between them.

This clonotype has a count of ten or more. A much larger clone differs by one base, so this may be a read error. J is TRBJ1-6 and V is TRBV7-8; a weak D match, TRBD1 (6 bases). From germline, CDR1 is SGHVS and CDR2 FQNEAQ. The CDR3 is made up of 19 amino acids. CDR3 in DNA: TGTGCCAGCAGCTTAGCTTTGCGCAGGGGAGGATCCTATCATTCACCCCTCCACTTT. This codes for CASSLALRRGGSYHSPLHF.

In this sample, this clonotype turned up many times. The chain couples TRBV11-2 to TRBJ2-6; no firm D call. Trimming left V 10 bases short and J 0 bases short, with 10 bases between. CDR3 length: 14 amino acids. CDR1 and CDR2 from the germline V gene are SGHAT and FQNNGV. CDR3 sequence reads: CAKAANSGANVLTF. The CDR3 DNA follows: TGTGCCAAGGCGGCAAACTCTGGGGCCAACGTCCTGACTTTC.

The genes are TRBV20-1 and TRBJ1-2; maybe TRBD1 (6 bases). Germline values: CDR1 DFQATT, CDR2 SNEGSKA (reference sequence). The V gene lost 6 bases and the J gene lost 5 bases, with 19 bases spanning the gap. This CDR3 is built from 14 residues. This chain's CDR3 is CSAQTSGGGYGYTF. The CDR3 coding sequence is TGCAGTGCCCAAACTAGCGGGGGCGGATATGGCTACACCTTC.

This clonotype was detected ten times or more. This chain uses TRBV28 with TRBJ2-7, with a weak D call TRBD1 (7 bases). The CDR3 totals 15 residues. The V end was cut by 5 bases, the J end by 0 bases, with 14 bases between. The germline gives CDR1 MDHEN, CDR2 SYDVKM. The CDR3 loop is CASSPTGTGSYEQYF. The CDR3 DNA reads TGTGCCAGCAGTCCGACAGGGACTGGCTCCTACGAGCAGTACTTC.

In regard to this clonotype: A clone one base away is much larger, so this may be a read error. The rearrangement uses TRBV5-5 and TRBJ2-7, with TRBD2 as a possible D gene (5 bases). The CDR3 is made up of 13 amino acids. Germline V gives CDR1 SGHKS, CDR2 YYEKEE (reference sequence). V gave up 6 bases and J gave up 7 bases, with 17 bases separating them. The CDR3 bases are TGTGCCAGCACCCTTGGGCGGGCGATAGAGCAGTACTTC. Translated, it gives CASTLGRAIEQYF.

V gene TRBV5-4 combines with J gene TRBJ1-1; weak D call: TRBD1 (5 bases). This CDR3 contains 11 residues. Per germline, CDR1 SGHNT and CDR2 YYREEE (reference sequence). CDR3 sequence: CAGHLGTEAFF. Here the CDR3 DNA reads TGTGCGGGGCACTTGGGCACTGAAGCTTTCTTT.

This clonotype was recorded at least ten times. CDR3: CAWSFAGRITYEQYF. In nucleotides, the CDR3 is TGTGCCTGGAGTTTTGCGGGCAGGATAACCTACGAGCAGTACTTC. The chain combines TRBV30 with TRBJ2-7; possible D gene TRBD2, 5 bases. V dropped 2 bases and J dropped 2 bases, with 16 bases sitting between them. Germline assignment: CDR1 GTSNPN and CDR2 SVGIG (reference sequence). The CDR3 covers 15 residues.

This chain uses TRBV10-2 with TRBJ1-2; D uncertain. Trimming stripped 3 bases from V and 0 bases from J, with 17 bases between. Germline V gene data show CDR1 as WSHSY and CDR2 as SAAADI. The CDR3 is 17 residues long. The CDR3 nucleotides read TGCGCCAGCAGTGACTTCGCGACCAAGTTAGCTAACTATGGCTACACCTTC. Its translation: CASSDFATKLANYGYTF.

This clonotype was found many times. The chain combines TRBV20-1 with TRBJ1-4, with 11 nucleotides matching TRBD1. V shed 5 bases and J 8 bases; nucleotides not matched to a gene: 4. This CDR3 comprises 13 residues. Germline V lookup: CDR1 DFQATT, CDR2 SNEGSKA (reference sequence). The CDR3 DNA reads TGCAGTGCTTTGGGACAGGGGGAAGAAAAACTGTTTTTT. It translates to CSALGQGEEKLFF.

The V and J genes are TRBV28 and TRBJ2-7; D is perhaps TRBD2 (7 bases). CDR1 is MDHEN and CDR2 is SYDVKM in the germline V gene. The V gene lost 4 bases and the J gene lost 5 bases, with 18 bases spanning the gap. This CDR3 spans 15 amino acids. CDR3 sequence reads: CASSSWTGGRDEQYF. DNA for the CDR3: TGTGCCAGCAGTTCCTGGACGGGGGGCAGGGACGAGCAGTACTTC.

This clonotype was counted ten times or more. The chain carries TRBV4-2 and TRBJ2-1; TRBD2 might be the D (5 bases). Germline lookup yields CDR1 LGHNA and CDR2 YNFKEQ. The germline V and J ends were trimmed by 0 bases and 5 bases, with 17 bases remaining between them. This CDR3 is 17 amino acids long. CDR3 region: CASSQDLGYGGNNEQFF. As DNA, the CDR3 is TGTGCCAGCAGCCAAGATCTAGGCTATGGAGGAAACAATGAGCAGTTCTTC.

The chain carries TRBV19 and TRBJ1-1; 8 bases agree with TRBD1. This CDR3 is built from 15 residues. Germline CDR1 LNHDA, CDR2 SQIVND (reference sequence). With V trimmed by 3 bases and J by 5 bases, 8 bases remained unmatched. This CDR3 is CASSITGQEGTEAFF. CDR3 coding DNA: TGTGCCAGTAGTATCACGGGACAGGAGGGGACTGAAGCTTTCTTT. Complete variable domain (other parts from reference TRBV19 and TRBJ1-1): DGGITQSPKYLFRKEGQNVTLSCEQNLNHDAMYWYRQDPGQGLRLIYYSQIVNDFQKGDIAEGYSVSREKKESFPLTVTSAQKNPTAFYLCASSITGQEGTEAFFGQGTRLTVV.